This TCR beta chain was retrieved from a study of regulatory T cells in long-lasting Graves disease. This CDR3 is built from 15 residues. V shed 5 bases, J shed 6 bases, and the junction held 6 bases outside the gene matches. Sequencing libraries for TCR beta were prepared with iRepertoire HTBI primers and Arm-PCR of CDR3 regions. In TCRdb, the multiplex PCR reads were re-called with MiXCR into one record per CDR3 protein. This sample has some 490,000 distinct CDR3 sequences; approximately 12% occur once, and the top ten carry approximately 9.6%. Sample time point: newly diagnosed GD, antithyroid drugs for less than 3 months. The TCR library was made from RNA extracted from PBMCs. Overall study findings and caveats: New patients shared fewer public clonotypes (approximately 1,000) than persistent patients did (roughly 2,500). TRBV28, TRBJ1-2 and TRBJ2-5 were favored in persistent disease.

There are many counts of this clonotype. Its antigen is undetermined. This same sample was also taken into another study, of T cells in Graves' hyperthyroidism and ophthalmopathy. This second study notes: TCR CDR3 underwent first-round RT-PCR with the HTBI primer set.

This TCR was sampled from a woman aged 25-40 years with Graves disease. The sequencing here drew on peripheral blood mononuclear cells (PBMCs), taken at new diagnosis, from a patient treated with antithyroid drugs. This sequence joins TRBV12-3 or TRBV12-4 and TRBJ2-1, with 11 bases identical to TRBD2. As DNA, the CDR3 is TGTGCCAGCAGTGTCCTAGCGGGAGGTATCAATGAGCAGTTCTTC. Translated, it gives CASSVLAGGINEQFF.